This section outlines one T cell receptor (beta chain) sequence together with its context. The antigen remains unidentified. Every bit of the isolated RNA underwent reverse transcription, so sequencing read expressed TCRB transcripts. Only in-frame clones appear in the TCRdb table, and some are missing; sequencing was by immunoSEQ multiplex PCR. The sample includes around 300,000 clones, around 7.3% of them seen just once. This entry belongs to a study of beta chain features in type 1 diabetes. Study-wide findings and caveats: Compared with healthy donors, patients appeared to share more similar naive, central memory and regulatory TCRB repertoires.

Sequences were obtained from central memory CD4+ T cells from blood. The sequence was obtained from a woman aged 18-29 years in good health.

Written as DNA, the CDR3 is TGTGCCAGCAGCTTATGGGGCAGGGATGCGGATCAGCCCCAGCATTTT. Translating gives CASSLWGRDADQPQHF. The chain links TRBV7-2 to TRBJ1-5, with D maybe TRBD1 (5 bases). Germline V gives CDR1 SGHTA, CDR2 FQGNSA. This CDR3 is built from 16 residues. Trimming stripped 2 bases from V and 5 bases from J, with 16 bases between.